These T cell receptor beta chains were read from a single sample in a study of beta chain features in type 1 diabetes. Produced via immunoSEQ multiplex PCR; TCRdb's table is partial and in-frame only. In the table there are 500,000 to 850,000 clones, over 12% of which are singletons. The sample comprised naive CD4+ T cells from blood. These receptors all stem from a man in his late teens or twenties with type 1 diabetes. Both conserved end residues are part of each CDR3. The D gene is left open where the match is weak. Rows may omit the clone size; those that give it use once, few, many or a size class.

TRBJ2-3 | - | - | TRBV10-3 | TGTGCCACCTTGGGGGAGGCAACAGATACGCAGTATTTT | CATLGEATDTQYF
TRBJ2-1 | few | TRBD2 | TRBV11-1 | TGTGCCAGCAGCTTACTCAGCGGGAGAACGAATGAGCAGTTCTTC | CASSLLSGRTNEQFF
TRBJ1-1 | many | - | TRBV5-1 | TGCGCCAGCAGCTTGGACAGCATGAACACTGAAGCTTTCTTT | CASSLDSMNTEAFF
TRBJ2-5 | - | - | TRBV7-2 | TGTGCCAGCAGCTTATCAGGGGCCCAGTACTTC | CASSLSGAQYF
TRBJ2-7 | few | TRBD1 | TRBV28 | TGTGCCAGCAGTCCTGGACAGGGGGTCCCCTACGAGCAGTACTTC | CASSPGQGVPYEQYF
TRBJ2-2 | few | - | TRBV11-2 | TGTGCCAGCAGCTTAACCGCGAACACCGGGGAGCTGTTTTTT | CASSLTANTGELFF
TRBJ2-1 | - | TRBD1 | TRBV5-1 | TGCGCCAGCTCCGAGACAGGGGGTAATGAGCAGTTCTTC | CASSETGGNEQFF
TRBJ2-3 | - | TRBD2 | TRBV13 | TGTGCCAGCAGTAGACTAGCGGGGGGCCTTAGCACAGATACGCAGTATTTT | CASSRLAGGLSTDTQYF
TRBJ2-3 | - | - | TRBV29-1 | TGCAGCGTTGAATCCACCCCCCGCACAGATACGCAGTATTTT | CSVESTPRTDTQYF
TRBJ1-2 | few | TRBD1 | TRBV7-2 | TGTGCCAGCAGCTCCCCGGACAGGGCTAAACGAGGCTACACCTTC | CASSSPDRAKRGYTF
TRBJ2-5 | few | - | TRBV7-9 | TGTGCCAGCACCCCTATCGAGGGAAACCAAGAGACCCAGTACTTC | CASTPIEGNQETQYF